Described below is a single T cell receptor (beta chain) sequence and its context. The antigen this receptor binds is unknown. One base away there is no much larger clone; base qualities are not given. The data belong to a study of blood T cell repertoires in COVID-19 (TCRdb year 2020). General notes on the study: The collaborator samples originated in the United States, Italy and Spain and spanned the acute and convalescent phases of COVID-19. Where available, HLA class I and class II types were taken from metadata supplied by the sample provider and were not determined by assay-based typing. The material from the prospective study consisted of cDNA or gDNA derived from T cells, B-cell-depleted T cells, or PBMCs. The repertoires were released in a freely available public database intended as a resource for research on the immune response to SARS-CoV-2. The samples were drawn from the first 160 participants of the ongoing ImmuneRACE study and from about 1,200 subjects provided by 6 global collaborators. The dataset comprised deeply sampled blood TCRbeta repertoires from subjects exposed to, actively infected with, or recovered from COVID-19. Nearly every sample came with metadata listing a de-identified subject ID, COVID-19 status, age in years and sex.

The collaborating institutions used their own protocols to collect whole blood in K2EDTA tubes. For TCRbeta analysis, collaborators shipped samples in one of three forms: frozen whole blood, isolated PBMCs, or DNA extracted from either of those sample types. The CDR3 spans 13 residues, from the cysteine through the phenylalanine. The entry retains the CDR3 DNA only, 39 bases that are in frame from base 1. V sheds 9 bases and J sheds 3 bases, leaving 13 bases between their ends. Based on the germline V gene (reference sequence), the CDR1 and CDR2 sequences are LNHNV and YYDKDF. The full study reports these points: The amount of clinical and demographic metadata varied by source and participant and was provided uncurated.

TCRbeta CDR3 regions were amplified from genomic DNA by means of the immunoSEQ Assay, a bias-controlled multiplex PCR. The original methods were these. Nucleated cell counts per sample were estimated from amplification of reference gene primers within the assay. To quantify the absolute abundance of each unique TCRbeta CDR3 rearrangement, sequence reads were collapsed and filtered. For each sample, productive Simpson clonality was calculated as the square root of Simpson's diversity index over productive rearrangements. As stored in TCRdb, this immuneACCESS dataset retains in-frame rearrangements with V and J assigned. A fraction of the clones does not appear; measured against another copy, unresolved V genes explain less than half of the discrepancy, and the remainder lacks a known reason. The V and J calls and the clone size are those of that table, but D and trimming were determined from the DNA. The sample table lists about 190,000 clones, roughly 84% of them with a count of one. About 20% of the sample comes from the top ten.

Sequences were obtained from peripheral blood. This clonotype was obtained from a human donor in a cohort sampled during active COVID-19. Recombination linked TRBV15 to TRBJ2-3; tentative D gene TRBD1, with 5 bases matching. The DNA is TGTGCCACAGACAGCGAAACTACAGATACGCAGTATTTT. Translated, this is CATDSETTDTQYF. Reference TRBV15 and TRBJ2-3 genes cover what lies past the CDR3, so the full variable domain is DAMVIQNPRYQVTQFGKPVTLSCSQTLNHNVMYWYQQKSSQAPKLLFHYYDKDFNNEADTPDNFQSRRPNTSFCFLDIRSPGLGDTAMYLCATDSETTDTQYFGPGTRLTVL.